This entry lists 24 T cell receptor beta chains sequenced from one sample in a study of shared T cell receptors in the human thymus. The table came from immunoSEQ multiplex PCR; TCRdb's copy has only in-frame clones and leaves some out. The sample lists about 660,000 clones, around 87% seen once, with 0.009% to 0.0095% in the top ten. This same sample was also part of a study on human thymus T cells.

What was sequenced was thymocytes. Receptor source: a boy under two years old with a congenital heart defect.

The genes are TRBV2 and TRBJ2-1, with 11 bases aligning to TRBD2. The CDR3 has 19 amino acids. V gave up 6 bases and J gave up 7 bases; unmatched junction bases: 20. Germline V gene lookup returns CDR1 SNHLY and CDR2 FYNNEI. Written as DNA, the CDR3 is TGTGCCAGCAGCAACCCGAGCGGGACTAGCGGCCGGGCGGGGAATGAGCAGTTCTTC. Translating it yields CASSNPSGTSGRAGNEQFF.

The J gene is TRBJ1-5, the V gene TRBV6-5; possibly TRBD1 for D (6 bases). Between the trimmed V and J ends, which lost 6 bases and 0 bases, there was a span of 12 bases. Germline CDR1 is MNHEY and CDR2 is SVGAGI. The CDR3 spans 15 residues. CDR3 region: CASSLGQNSNQPQHF. In DNA form, the CDR3 reads TGTGCCAGCAGCCTCGGACAGAATAGCAATCAGCCCCAGCATTTT.

This sequence joins TRBV4-3 and TRBJ2-2, with a weak D call TRBD2 (6 bases). CDR1 LGHNA and CDR2 YSLEER come from the germline V gene. V was trimmed by 1 base and J by 1 base, leaving 19 bases between them. This CDR3 comprises 19 residues. CDR3 sequence: CASSQVPSDRPLNTGELFF. The CDR3 DNA is TGCGCCAGCAGCCAAGTTCCTAGCGATCGCCCCTTGAACACCGGGGAGCTGTTTTTT.

The chain couples TRBV4-3 to TRBJ2-1, with TRBD2 matching 8 bases. From germline, CDR1 is LGHNA and CDR2 YSLEER. V lost 4 bases and J lost 6; bases outside the gene matches: 14. CDR3 length: 17 amino acids. As DNA, the CDR3 is TGCGCCAGCAGCCCCGTAGAGGAGCGGGAGTTCCGCAATGAGCAGTTCTTC. It encodes CASSPVEEREFRNEQFF.

The rearrangement uses TRBV7-2 and TRBJ1-2, with a weak D call TRBD1 (5 bases). This CDR3 comprises 15 residues. The germline V and J ends were trimmed by 2 bases and 6 bases, with 16 bases remaining between them. Germline CDR1 and CDR2: SGHTA and FQGNSA. Here the CDR3 DNA reads TGTGCCAGCAGCTTAAGAGGCAGGGATCCCCATGGCTACACCTTC. Its translation: CASSLRGRDPHGYTF.

This chain links TRBV2 with TRBJ2-7; 7 nucleotides match TRBD2. CDR3 length equals 13 residues. The germline V gene encodes CDR1 SNHLY and CDR2 FYNNEI. V gave up 8 bases and J gave up 5 bases; unmatched junction bases: 9. Here the CDR3 reads CASPRLASDEQYF. In nucleotides, the CDR3 is TGTGCCAGCCCGAGACTAGCAAGCGACGAGCAGTACTTC.

This sequence joins TRBV6-1 and TRBJ2-1, with a possible D match to TRBD2 (7 bases). Germline V gene sequence: CDR1 MNHNS, CDR2 SASEGT. The ends were cut back, 8 bases at V and 4 bases at J, with 15 bases in the middle. The CDR3 loop spans 14 amino acids. The CDR3 loop reads CASLAGALYNEQFF. The CDR3 DNA reads TGTGCCAGCCTCGCGGGGGCCCTATACAATGAGCAGTTCTTC.

V and J are TRBV9 and TRBJ2-3; 15 nucleotides line up with TRBD2. J lost 4 bases, V lost 3 bases, and 12 bases had no gene match. Per the germline V gene, CDR1 is SGDLS and CDR2 is YYNGEE. The CDR3 is 19 residues long. The CDR3: CASSGGLAGGRRLADTQYF. The CDR3 bases are TGTGCCAGCAGCGGTGGACTAGCGGGGGGGCGACGCCTCGCAGATACGCAGTATTTT. The full variable domain, in which reference TRBV9 and TRBJ2-3 provide the parts outside the CDR3, is DSGVTQTPKHLITATGQRVTLRCSPRSGDLSVYWYQQSLDQGLQFLIQYYNGEERAKGNILERFSAQQFPDLHSELNLSSLELGDSALYFCASSGGLAGGRRLADTQYFGPGTRLTVL.

This chain connects TRBV30 to TRBJ2-1, with 8 bases identical to TRBD1. V lost 7 bases to trimming and J lost 4 bases; unmatched junction nucleotides: 12. Per germline, CDR1 GTSNPN and CDR2 SVGIG (reference sequence). This CDR3 region has 15 residues. This CDR3 is CALTGVVQGYNEQFF. The DNA for the CDR3 is TGTGCCTTGACAGGGGTGGTACAAGGATACAATGAGCAGTTCTTC.

The DNA of the CDR3 is TGTGCCAGCAGTTCGACTAGCGGGAGACGATATGAGCAGTTCTTC. Its translation is CASSSTSGRRYEQFF. The chain combines TRBV21-1 with TRBJ2-1; the table's D gene call, TRBD2, was not cross checked with the DNA. TRBV21-1 has pseudogene status. This CDR3 comprises 15 residues.

The rearrangement links TRBV30 to TRBJ1-2; TRBD1 matches at 8 bases. The J segment lost 3 bases and the V segment lost 0 bases, leaving 3 bases of the junction unmatched. The CDR3 is 14 amino acids. Per the germline V gene, CDR1 is GTSNPN and CDR2 is SVGIG (reference sequence). CDR3 sequence reads: CAWSVGQGYYGYTF. For the CDR3, the DNA is TGTGCCTGGAGTGTCGGACAGGGTTACTATGGCTACACCTTC.

The chain joins TRBV19 to TRBJ2-4; D is unresolved. The V end lost 8 bases, the J end lost 0 bases, and 11 bases lay between the germline ends. The CDR3 contains 14 residues. Germline V gene sequence: CDR1 LNHDA, CDR2 SQIVND (reference sequence). The CDR3 nucleotides read TGTGCCAGTTCGACACCTATAGCCAAAAACATTCAGTACTTC. Translating it yields CASSTPIAKNIQYF.

J is TRBJ2-1 and V is TRBV7-9; the match to TRBD2 covers 14 bases. Trimming took 6 bases from V and 2 from J; bases not matched to a gene: 9. Germline CDR1 and CDR2: SEHNR and FQNEAQ (reference sequence). This CDR3 has 18 residues. CDR3 protein: CASRKGLAGEGTYNEQFF. Written as DNA, the CDR3 is TGTGCCAGCAGAAAGGGACTAGCGGGAGAAGGGACCTACAATGAGCAGTTCTTC. The whole variable domain, filled in from reference TRBV7-9 and TRBJ2-1, reads DTGVSQNPRHKITKRGQNVTFRCDPISEHNRLYWYRQTLGQGPEFLTYFQNEAQLEKSRLLSDRFSAERPKGSFSTLEIQRTEQGDSAMYLCASRKGLAGEGTYNEQFFGPGTRLTVL.

The chain is built from TRBV30 and TRBJ2-3, with D unclear. CDR1 GTSNPN and CDR2 SVGIG come from the germline V gene (reference sequence). The CDR3 consists of 12 residues. Trimming pared 4 bases from V and 6 bases from J, leaving 11 bases between. CDR3 residues: CAWTHTRDTQYF. CDR3 nucleotides: TGTGCCTGGACCCATACCAGGGATACGCAGTATTTT.

The chain recombines TRBV4-3 with TRBJ2-5; 9 nucleotides line up with TRBD1. V lost 3 bases to trimming and J lost 7 bases; unmatched junction nucleotides: 0. The CDR3 covers 12 residues. From germline, CDR1 is LGHNA and CDR2 YSLEER. The CDR3 bases are TGCGCCAGCAGCCAGACAGGGGGGACCCAGTACTTC. Amino acids: CASSQTGGTQYF.

This clone was recorded only once. V and J are TRBV5-1 and TRBJ1-1, with D perhaps TRBD1 (5 bases). The ends were cut back, 2 bases at V and 0 bases at J, with 8 bases in the middle. There are 14 residues in the CDR3. Germline V gene data show CDR1 as SGHRS and CDR2 as YFSETQ. The CDR3, as DNA: TGCGCCAGCAGCTTAACAGGTCTGAACACTGAAGCTTTCTTT. Translated: CASSLTGLNTEAFF.

This clone was seen a handful of times. The chain has TRBV5-4 and TRBJ2-7, with 7 nucleotides matching TRBD1. CDR1 and CDR2 (germline): SGHNT, YYREEE (reference sequence). Losses at the gene ends were 2 bases for V and 2 bases for J; bases not matched to a gene: 4. The CDR3 spans 14 residues. This CDR3 is CASSFAGGAYEQYF. CDR3 bases: TGTGCCAGCAGCTTTGCAGGGGGAGCCTACGAGCAGTACTTC.

This clone was observed a single time. The gene calls are TRBV18 and TRBJ1-1, with 9 bases fitting TRBD1. The germline V gene has CDR1 KGHSH and CDR2 LQKENI. This CDR3 region has 14 residues. V gave up 2 bases and J gave up 4 bases; unmatched junction bases: 2. The DNA of the CDR3 is TGTGCCAGCTCACCAGGGACAGGGCCCACTGAAGCTTTCTTT. Amino acid sequence: CASSPGTGPTEAFF.

The chain carries TRBV4-3 and TRBJ1-5, with D unclear. CDR3 length: 16 residues. The V end was cut by 0 bases, the J end by 4 bases, with 13 bases between. Germline-derived CDR1 and CDR2 are LGHNA and YSLEER. Here the CDR3 reads CASSQDFSDPNQPQHF. DNA of the CDR3: TGCGCCAGCAGCCAAGATTTCAGTGATCCTAATCAGCCCCAGCATTTT.

This chain joins TRBV19 and TRBJ1-5; 8 nucleotides agree with TRBD1. Germline trimming cut 5 bases from V and 0 bases from J; bases unmatched to any gene: 18. There are 20 residues in the CDR3. Germline V CDR1 and CDR2: LNHDA, SQIVND (reference sequence). The CDR3 region is CASSSQSETGDSYSNQPQHF. CDR3 bases: TGTGCCAGTAGTTCACAAAGTGAGACAGGGGATTCCTATAGCAATCAGCCCCAGCATTTT.

The V call is TRBV19, the J call TRBJ2-7; 9 bases fit TRBD1. The trim removed 7 bases at V and 3 bases at J, leaving 4 bases unmatched. The CDR3 extends over 13 amino acids. Germline CDR1 is LNHDA and CDR2 is SQIVND (reference sequence). CDR3 loop: CASKGQGFYEQYF. The CDR3 coding sequence is TGTGCCAGTAAGGGACAGGGCTTCTACGAGCAGTACTTC.

The rearrangement links TRBV5-1 to TRBJ1-4, with 9 bases that match TRBD1. CDR1 SGHRS and CDR2 YFSETQ come from the germline V gene. This CDR3 has 15 amino acids. J was trimmed by 6 bases and V by 4 bases; bases with no gene match: 7. CDR3 amino acids: CASSGTGGAYEKLFF. CDR3 DNA: TGCGCCAGCAGCGGCACAGGGGGCGCTTATGAAAAACTGTTTTTT.

V and J are TRBV4-3 and TRBJ1-6, with a possible D match to TRBD1 (6 bases). Germline-derived CDR1 and CDR2 are LGHNA and YSLEER. The CDR3 extends over 14 amino acids. V was trimmed by 2 bases and J by 8 bases, leaving 10 bases between them. CDR3 sequence (DNA): TGCGCCAGCAGCCAACAGGGGATGGATTCACCCCTCCACTTT. The encoded protein is CASSQQGMDSPLHF.

V gene TRBV5-4 combines with J gene TRBJ2-2, with D perhaps matching TRBD1 (5 bases). Trimming left V 0 bases short and J 2 bases short, with 8 bases between. This CDR3 spans 15 amino acids. The V gene's germline CDR1 is SGHNT and CDR2 YYREEE (reference sequence). CDR3 DNA sequence: TGTGCCAGCAGCTTGGAACAGGAAAACACCGGGGAGCTGTTTTTT. This translates into CASSLEQENTGELFF.